The present entry profiles one TCR beta chain with its context. Antigen: not known. This specimen comes from a study of beta chain features in type 1 diabetes. Overall study findings and caveats: Fewer junction insertions and more nucleotide deletions appeared in type 1 diabetes patients.

Expressed TCRB transcripts got sequenced, as all isolated RNA was reverse transcribed. The repertoire was sequenced with immunoSEQ multiplex PCR; TCRdb's copy has only in-frame clones and lacks some. The sample records 150,000 or so clones, 7% to 10% being singletons. This clonotype was obtained from a man younger than 35 in good health. The sample taken for sequencing was central memory CD4+ T cells from blood.

The CDR3 spells CAWRDRVKSGNTIYF. The CDR3 DNA follows: TGTGCCTGGAGGGACAGGGTGAAATCTGGAAACACCATATATTTT. This chain connects TRBV30 to TRBJ1-3; 8 nucleotides match TRBD1. The CDR3 extends over 15 amino acids. Unmatched junction bases numbered 5, after V lost 3 bases and J lost 1 base. Germline V gene data show CDR1 as GTSNPN and CDR2 as SVGIG (reference sequence).